A single sample is the source of the 32 T cell receptor beta chains below, sequenced in a study of shared clonotypes between healthy human individuals. The repertoire was sequenced with immunoSEQ multiplex PCR; TCRdb's copy has only in-frame clones and lacks some. Among 650,000 to 800,000 clones listed, roughly 94% were seen once. The naive CD8 subset, CD45RO-negative cells positively selected for CCR7, excluded terminally differentiated effector memory CD45RA+ cells. Sequenced: naive CD8+ T cells sorted from blood. The receptors shown here come from a man in his thirties or forties in good health.

V usage is TRBV27 and J usage is TRBJ1-5, with 9 bases aligning to TRBD1. Germline CDR1 reads MNHEY; CDR2 reads SMNVEV (reference sequence). The trim removed 5 bases at V and 1 base at J, leaving 6 bases unmatched. CDR3 length: 16 amino acids. CDR3 in DNA: TGTGCCAGCAGTCCCCGGGACAGGGCGAGCAATCAGCCCCAGCATTTT. Translation gives CASSPRDRASNQPQHF.

The chain joins TRBV9 to TRBJ2-7, with D perhaps assigned TRBD1 or TRBD2 (5 bases each). CDR1 is SGDLS and CDR2 is YYNGEE in the germline V gene. The CDR3 runs 16 residues. V was shortened by 3 bases and J by 3 bases, with 19 bases between the two germline ends. The CDR3 sequence: CASSGDGRAQSYEQYF. The DNA of the CDR3 is TGTGCCAGCAGCGGGGACGGACGGGCCCAGAGCTACGAGCAGTACTTC. The full variable domain, with the rest looked up from reference TRBV9 and TRBJ2-7, is DSGVTQTPKHLITATGQRVTLRCSPRSGDLSVYWYQQSLDQGLQFLIQYYNGEERAKGNILERFSAQQFPDLHSELNLSSLELGDSALYFCASSGDGRAQSYEQYFGPGTRLTVT.

This chain joins TRBV11-2 and TRBJ1-2, with a weak D call TRBD1 (5 bases). This CDR3 has 14 residues. Germline V gene sequence: CDR1 SGHAT, CDR2 FQNNGV. Trimming took off 2 bases at V and 3 bases at J, with 10 bases between the two ends. In nucleotides, the CDR3 is TGTGCCAGCAGCTTACCCGACAGTTACTATGGCTACACCTTC. Translated, it gives CASSLPDSYYGYTF.

The genes are TRBV7-3 and TRBJ2-7, with 7 bases that match TRBD1. The trim removed 3 bases at V and 3 bases at J, leaving 8 bases unmatched. Per germline, CDR1 SGHTA and CDR2 FQGTGA. The CDR3 length is 15 residues. CDR3: CASSLIRDRNYEQYF. The CDR3 bases are TGTGCCAGCAGCTTGATCCGGGACAGAAACTACGAGCAGTACTTC.

The chain recombines TRBV7-9 with TRBJ2-1; D not resolved. This CDR3 spans 15 amino acids. Germline V gene lookup returns CDR1 SEHNR and CDR2 FQNEAQ (reference sequence). V shed 5 bases and J shed 3 bases, with 14 bases lying between them. This CDR3 is CASSLAELGYNEQFF. CDR3 bases: TGTGCCAGCAGCCTCGCGGAGCTAGGCTACAATGAGCAGTTCTTC. Drawing the rest from reference TRBV7-9 and TRBJ2-1, the complete variable domain is DTGVSQNPRHKITKRGQNVTFRCDPISEHNRLYWYRQTLGQGPEFLTYFQNEAQLEKSRLLSDRFSAERPKGSFSTLEIQRTEQGDSAMYLCASSLAELGYNEQFFGPGTRLTVL.

The V and J genes are TRBV27 and TRBJ2-7; D not resolved. The germline V and J ends were trimmed by 6 bases and 0 bases, with 6 bases remaining between them. Germline V gene sequence: CDR1 MNHEY, CDR2 SMNVEV (reference sequence). This CDR3 region has 12 residues. The CDR3 nucleotides are TGTGCCAGCAGCCCTTACTCCTACGAGCAGTACTTC. It codes for CASSPYSYEQYF.

The rearrangement joins TRBV28 to TRBJ2-7; maybe TRBD2 (5 bases). Deletions cut 5 bases from V and 5 bases from J, with 13 bases between. This CDR3 has 13 amino acids. Germline CDR1 and CDR2: MDHEN and SYDVKM. CDR3: CASSQTGENEQYF. For the CDR3, the DNA is TGTGCCAGCAGTCAAACCGGGGAAAACGAGCAGTACTTC.

The chain recombines TRBV6-5 with TRBJ2-1, with D perhaps given as TRBD1 or TRBD2 (5 bases each). The V end lost 0 bases, the J end lost 10 bases, and 13 bases lay between the germline ends. Germline assignment: CDR1 MNHEY and CDR2 SVGAGI. The CDR3 is 14 residues long. The CDR3 loop is CASSYSGSWGEQFF. For the CDR3, the DNA is TGTGCCAGCAGTTACTCAGGCAGTTGGGGGGAGCAGTTCTTC.

The chain is built from TRBV9 and TRBJ2-1, with 13 bases fitting TRBD2. The CDR3 consists of 18 residues. The J segment lost 5 bases and the V segment lost 6 bases, leaving 14 bases of the junction unmatched. From germline, CDR1 is SGDLS and CDR2 YYNGEE. The CDR3 loop is CASTRTGEGLAGHNEQFF. CDR3 nucleotide sequence: TGTGCCAGCACCCGGACAGGGGAGGGACTAGCGGGACACAATGAGCAGTTCTTC.

This chain links TRBV7-2 with TRBJ2-7; 7 positions match TRBD2. V shed 6 bases, J shed 4 bases, and the junction held 12 bases outside the gene matches. Germline CDR1 is SGHTA and CDR2 is FQGNSA. The CDR3 has 15 residues. The CDR3 protein is CASSYPSGPGYEQYF. Here the CDR3 DNA reads TGTGCCAGCAGTTACCCTAGCGGCCCTGGGTACGAGCAGTACTTC. The entire variable domain, with the rest obtained from reference TRBV7-2 and TRBJ2-7, is as follows: GAGVSQSPSNKVTEKGKDVELRCDPISGHTALYWYRQSLGQGLEFLIYFQGNSAPDKSGLPSDRFSAERTGGSVSTLTIQRTQQEDSAVYLCASSYPSGPGYEQYFGPGTRLTVT.

The chain carries TRBV7-3 and TRBJ2-3; 8 nucleotides agree with TRBD2. The CDR3 covers 15 residues. CDR1 and CDR2 from the germline V gene are SGHTA and FQGTGA. J gave up 5 bases and V 5 bases, and 9 bases lay outside the gene matches. CDR3 nucleotide sequence: TGTGCCAGCAGCAGTATCGGGGGGGCTGGAGATACGCAGTATTTT. Its translation is CASSSIGGAGDTQYF.

The J gene is TRBJ1-5, the V gene TRBV6-1; TRBD1 aligns across 8 bases. Unmatched junction bases numbered 7, after V lost 0 bases and J lost 6 bases. The CDR3 runs to 16 residues. Germline V gene data show CDR1 as MNHNS and CDR2 as SASEGT. CDR3 sequence (DNA): TGTGCCAGCAGTGAAGCGTTCAGGGGGCAAGGTCAGCCCCAGCATTTT. Translation gives CASSEAFRGQGQPQHF.

The CDR3 region is CASRTGTEYGYTF. In nucleotides, the CDR3 is TGTGCCAGCAGAACAGGGACGGAGTATGGCTACACCTTC. This chain uses TRBV7-9 with TRBJ1-2, with a tentative D call TRBD1 (6 bases). V lost 6 bases and J lost 5, with 13 bases in between. The CDR3 has 13 amino acids. Germline CDR1 is SEHNR and CDR2 is FQNEAQ (reference sequence).

The sample holds one count of this clone. The gene calls are TRBV11-3 and TRBJ2-7; D call uncertain. CDR3 length equals 14 residues. Germline lookup yields CDR1 SGHNT and CDR2 YENEEA. V shed 11 bases and J shed 2 bases, with 19 bases lying between them. The CDR3 is CAPFRARLAYEQYF. DNA of the CDR3: TGTGCCCCCTTCCGGGCGCGGCTCGCCTACGAGCAGTACTTC.

V usage is TRBV27 and J usage is TRBJ1-5, with TRBD1 identical over 7 bases. CDR1 and CDR2 from the germline V gene are MNHEY and SMNVEV (reference sequence). V was clipped by 5 bases and J by 3 bases; unmatched bases: 4. The CDR3 covers 14 residues. CDR3 bases: TGTGCCAGCAGTCCGGGACAGTACAATCAGCCCCAGCATTTT. Its protein is CASSPGQYNQPQHF.

Points on this clone: The sample contains more than one DNA sequence encoding this CDR3. The chain carries TRBV28 and TRBJ2-5, with 8 positions matching TRBD1. The CDR3 covers 13 residues. From germline, CDR1 is MDHEN and CDR2 SYDVKM. Trimming took 5 bases from V and 4 from J; bases not matched to a gene: 3. Written as DNA, the CDR3 is TGTGCCAGCAGTCCTACAGGGGGAGAGACCCAGTACTTC. Amino acids: CASSPTGGETQYF.

V gene TRBV7-8 combines with J gene TRBJ2-2, with 9 bases that match TRBD1. Germline values: CDR1 SGHVS, CDR2 FQNEAQ. With V trimmed by 5 bases and J by 7 bases, 8 bases remained unmatched. The CDR3 is 15 residues long. CDR3 sequence: CASSDRDRDHGELFF. In DNA form, the CDR3 reads TGTGCCAGCAGCGACCGGGACAGGGACCACGGGGAGCTGTTTTTT.

The chain links TRBV15 to TRBJ2-3; D gene uncertain. This CDR3 has 16 residues. Germline V lookup: CDR1 LNHNV, CDR2 YYDKDF (reference sequence). Trimming took off 0 bases at V and 6 bases at J, with 16 bases between the two ends. The CDR3 loop is CATSRDFARTRDTQYF. CDR3 coding DNA: TGTGCCACCAGCAGAGATTTTGCGAGGACCCGCGATACGCAGTATTTT.

The genes are TRBV6-5 and TRBJ2-7, with 9 bases fitting TRBD1. With V trimmed by 3 bases and J by 0 bases, 3 bases remained unmatched. The CDR3 spans 15 residues. Germline V gene sequence: CDR1 MNHEY, CDR2 SVGAGI. This chain's CDR3 is CASSYGQGISYEQYF. The CDR3 bases are TGTGCCAGCAGTTATGGACAGGGGATCTCCTACGAGCAGTACTTC.

This clone was detected only once. The V gene is TRBV7-9, the J gene TRBJ2-7, with 8 bases aligning to TRBD1. V shed 4 bases, J shed 2 bases, and the junction held 7 bases outside the gene matches. The CDR3 is 15 residues long. Per the germline V gene, CDR1 is SEHNR and CDR2 is FQNEAQ (reference sequence). The CDR3 coding sequence is TGTGCCAGCAGCTCCGGGGACAGGCTACCCTACGAGCAGTACTTC. Translated: CASSSGDRLPYEQYF.

The chain uses TRBV27 and TRBJ2-7; D possibly matches TRBD1 or TRBD2 (5 bases each). From germline, CDR1 is MNHEY and CDR2 SMNVEV (reference sequence). This CDR3 has 15 amino acids. Trimming shortened V by 0 bases and J by 3 bases, and 12 bases separated the two germline ends. This CDR3 is CASSLSHRGDYEQYF. DNA for the CDR3: TGTGCCAGCAGTTTATCTCACAGAGGGGACTACGAGCAGTACTTC.

A single count supports this clone. V gene TRBV6-6 combines with J gene TRBJ1-1; TRBD1 is a possible D gene (5 bases). The V gene's germline CDR1 is MNHNY and CDR2 SVGAGI (reference sequence). V was trimmed by 2 bases and J by 6 bases, leaving 16 bases between them. The CDR3 loop spans 15 amino acids. CDR3 region: CASSYGNRQFPEAFF. The CDR3 DNA is TGTGCCAGCAGTTACGGCAATAGACAGTTTCCTGAAGCTTTCTTT.

This chain links TRBV9 with TRBJ2-1; no firm D call. V lost 0 bases and J lost 4, with 5 bases in between. The V gene's germline CDR1 is SGDLS and CDR2 YYNGEE. CDR3 size: 13 residues. The CDR3 spells CASSVGRYNEQFF. The CDR3 DNA follows: TGTGCCAGCAGCGTAGGCAGATACAATGAGCAGTTCTTC.

The genes are TRBV29-1 and TRBJ2-4; possibly TRBD1 or TRBD2 for D (5 bases each). Germline V gene sequence: CDR1 SQVTM, CDR2 ANQGSEA. This CDR3 is built from 15 residues. Deletions cut 0 bases from V and 6 bases from J, with 15 bases between. DNA of the CDR3: TGCAGCGTTGAAGACGCCCGGGACCGCCGAAACATTCAGTACTTC. This gives the protein CSVEDARDRRNIQYF.

This clone was detected a few times. At the DNA level, this CDR3 is encoded by other sequences in the same sample as well. V and J are TRBV28 and TRBJ2-5, with 10 bases that match TRBD2. Germline trimming cut 6 bases from V and 2 bases from J; bases unmatched to any gene: 3. CDR1 is MDHEN, CDR2 SYDVKM, per germline. The CDR3 contains 14 residues. The DNA for the CDR3 is TGTGCCAGCAGGCCGGGACTAGCGCAAGAGACCCAGTACTTC. Encoded protein: CASRPGLAQETQYF. Filled out from reference TRBV28 and TRBJ2-5, the complete variable domain reads DVKVTQSSRYLVKRTGEKVFLECVQDMDHENMFWYRQDPGLGLRLIYFSYDVKMKEKGDIPEGYSVSREKKERFSLILESASTNQTSMYLCASRPGLAQETQYFGPGTRLLVL.

The gene calls are TRBV7-9 and TRBJ2-2; 7 bases are a match to TRBD2. The CDR3 sequence is 14 residues long. V was pared by 4 bases and J by 4 bases, with 3 bases of the junction left unmatched. The germline V gene has CDR1 SEHNR and CDR2 FQNEAQ (reference sequence). CDR3 sequence reads: CASSSGGGTGELFF. The CDR3 bases are TGTGCCAGCAGCTCGGGGGGTGGCACCGGGGAGCTGTTTTTT.

This clone came up once. The rearrangement uses TRBV5-5 and TRBJ2-7; D is uncertain. Germline CDR1 and CDR2: SGHKS and YYEKEE (reference sequence). Trimming shortened V by 1 base and J by 6 bases, and 11 bases separated the two germline ends. The length of the CDR3 is 13 residues. The CDR3 sequence: CASSLWQVGEQYF. DNA for the CDR3: TGTGCCAGCAGCTTGTGGCAGGTAGGCGAGCAGTACTTC.

The genes are TRBV7-9 and TRBJ2-5; D is undetermined. The CDR3 has 14 amino acids. Between the trimmed V and J ends, which lost 4 bases and 2 bases, there was a span of 11 bases. The germline V gene encodes CDR1 SEHNR and CDR2 FQNEAQ (reference sequence). The CDR3 here is CASSSPTLQETQYF. The CDR3 DNA reads TGTGCCAGCAGCTCGCCGACTTTGCAAGAGACCCAGTACTTC.

This clone was observed once. The chain employs TRBV9 and TRBJ1-2; 8 bases are a match to TRBD1. The germline gives CDR1 SGDLS, CDR2 YYNGEE. The V segment lost 3 bases and the J segment 0 bases; nucleotides outside the gene matches: 4. The CDR3 runs 15 residues. CDR3 in amino acids: CASSATGGANYGYTF. CDR3 nucleotide sequence: TGTGCCAGCAGCGCAACAGGGGGGGCTAACTATGGCTACACCTTC.

The chain couples TRBV4-3 to TRBJ2-7; D gene ambiguous. Germline V CDR1 and CDR2: LGHNA, YSLEER. With 1 base removed from V and 1 base from J, the gap between germline ends came to 11 bases. The CDR3 sequence is 15 residues long. This chain's CDR3 is CASSQGSHSSYEQYF. CDR3 DNA: TGCGCCAGCAGCCAAGGGAGTCACTCGTCCTACGAGCAGTACTTC.

V is TRBV2 and J is TRBJ2-5, with D possibly TRBD2 on 6 matching bases. In germline, CDR1 is SNHLY, CDR2 FYNNEI. V was pared by 4 bases and J by 5 bases, with 20 bases between. The CDR3 sequence is 16 residues long. The CDR3 DNA reads TGTGCCAGCAGTGGGGCGGGGAACGCCCCAATGGAGACCCAGTACTTC. Protein product: CASSGAGNAPMETQYF.

Remarks on this clone: The sample holds other DNA sequences that translate to the same CDR3. The chain recombines TRBV27 with TRBJ2-1, with 7 bases that match TRBD2. CDR3 size: 13 residues. The V gene's germline CDR1 is MNHEY and CDR2 SMNVEV (reference sequence). J lost 10 bases, V lost 0 bases, and 3 bases had no gene match. CDR3 nucleotide sequence: TGTGCCAGCAGTTTATCGGCGGGAGCAGAGCAGTTCTTC. It encodes CASSLSAGAEQFF.